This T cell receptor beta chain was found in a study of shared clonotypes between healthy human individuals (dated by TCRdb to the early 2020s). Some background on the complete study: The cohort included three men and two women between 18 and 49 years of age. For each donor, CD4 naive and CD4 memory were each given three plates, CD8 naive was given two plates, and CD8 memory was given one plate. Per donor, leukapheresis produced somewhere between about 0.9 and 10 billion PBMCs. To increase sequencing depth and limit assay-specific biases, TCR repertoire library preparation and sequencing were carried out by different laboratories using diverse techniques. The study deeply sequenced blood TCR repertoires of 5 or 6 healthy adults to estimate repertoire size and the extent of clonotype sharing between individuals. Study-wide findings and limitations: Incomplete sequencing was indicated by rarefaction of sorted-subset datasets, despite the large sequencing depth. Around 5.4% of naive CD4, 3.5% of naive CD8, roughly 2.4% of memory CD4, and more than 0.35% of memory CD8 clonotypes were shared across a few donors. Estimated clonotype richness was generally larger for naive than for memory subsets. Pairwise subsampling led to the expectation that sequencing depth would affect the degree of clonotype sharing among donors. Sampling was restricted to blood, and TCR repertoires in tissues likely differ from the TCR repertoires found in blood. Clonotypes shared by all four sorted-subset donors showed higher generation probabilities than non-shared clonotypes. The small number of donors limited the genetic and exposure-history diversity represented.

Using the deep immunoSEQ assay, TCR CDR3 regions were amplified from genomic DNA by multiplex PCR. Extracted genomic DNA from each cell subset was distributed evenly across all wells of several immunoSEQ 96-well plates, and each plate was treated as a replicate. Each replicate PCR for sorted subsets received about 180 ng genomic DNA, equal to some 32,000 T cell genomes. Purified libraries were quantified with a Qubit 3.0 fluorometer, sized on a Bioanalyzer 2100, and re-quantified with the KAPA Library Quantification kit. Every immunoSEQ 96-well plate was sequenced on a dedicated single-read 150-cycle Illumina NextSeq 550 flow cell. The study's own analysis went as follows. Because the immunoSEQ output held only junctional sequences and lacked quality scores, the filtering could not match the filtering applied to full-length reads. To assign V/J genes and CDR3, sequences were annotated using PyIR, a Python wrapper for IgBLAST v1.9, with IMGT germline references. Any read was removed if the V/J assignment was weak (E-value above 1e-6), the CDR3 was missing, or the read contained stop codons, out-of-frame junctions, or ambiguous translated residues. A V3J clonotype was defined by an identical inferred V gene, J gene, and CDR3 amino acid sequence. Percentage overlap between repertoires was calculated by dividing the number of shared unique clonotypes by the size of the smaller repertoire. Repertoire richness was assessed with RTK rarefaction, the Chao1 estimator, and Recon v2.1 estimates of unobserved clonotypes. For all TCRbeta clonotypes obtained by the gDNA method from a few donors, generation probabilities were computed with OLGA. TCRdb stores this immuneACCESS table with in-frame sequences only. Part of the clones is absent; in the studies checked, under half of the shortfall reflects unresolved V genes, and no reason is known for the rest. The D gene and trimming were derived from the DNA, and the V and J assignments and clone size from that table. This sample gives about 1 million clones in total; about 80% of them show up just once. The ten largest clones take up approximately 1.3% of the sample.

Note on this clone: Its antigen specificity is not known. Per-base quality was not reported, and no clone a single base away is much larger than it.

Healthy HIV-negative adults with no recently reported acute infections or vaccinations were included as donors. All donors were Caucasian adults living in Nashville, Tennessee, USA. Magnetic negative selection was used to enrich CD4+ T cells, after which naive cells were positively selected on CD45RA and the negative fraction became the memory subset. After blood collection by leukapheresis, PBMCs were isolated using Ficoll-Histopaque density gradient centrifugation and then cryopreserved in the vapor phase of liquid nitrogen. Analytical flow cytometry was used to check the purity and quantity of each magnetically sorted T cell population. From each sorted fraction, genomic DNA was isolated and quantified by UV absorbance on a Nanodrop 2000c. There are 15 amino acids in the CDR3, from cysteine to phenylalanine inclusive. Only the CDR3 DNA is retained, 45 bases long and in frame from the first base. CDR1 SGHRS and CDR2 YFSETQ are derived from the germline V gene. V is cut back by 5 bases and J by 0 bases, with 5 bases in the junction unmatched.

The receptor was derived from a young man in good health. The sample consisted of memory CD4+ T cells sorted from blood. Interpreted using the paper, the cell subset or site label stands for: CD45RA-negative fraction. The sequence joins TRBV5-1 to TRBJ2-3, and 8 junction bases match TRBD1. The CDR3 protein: CASRIGQGSTDTQYF. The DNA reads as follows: TGCGCCAGCAGGATCGGACAGGGCAGCACAGATACGCAGTATTTT.